One and the same sample provided the 20 T cell receptor beta chains below, sequenced in a study of blood T cell repertoires in COVID-19. The repertoire was sequenced with immunoSEQ multiplex PCR; TCRdb's copy has only in-frame clones and lacks some. Of hundreds of thousands of clones in the sample, 87% were seen once. The material sequenced was peripheral blood. The receptors here all came from a woman aged 45-59 years who had recovered from COVID-19.

The chain combines TRBV19 with TRBJ1-5; TRBD1 agrees at 9 bases. The germline gives CDR1 LNHDA, CDR2 SQIVND (reference sequence). Losses at the gene ends were 6 bases for V and 5 bases for J; bases not matched to a gene: 8. The CDR3 totals 15 residues. This CDR3 reads CASRTETGGHQPQHF. CDR3 DNA: TGTGCCAGTAGAACGGAGACAGGGGGTCATCAGCCCCAGCATTTT. Full variable domain (remainder filled in from reference TRBV19 and TRBJ1-5): DGGITQSPKYLFRKEGQNVTLSCEQNLNHDAMYWYRQDPGQGLRLIYYSQIVNDFQKGDIAEGYSVSREKKESFPLTVTSAQKNPTAFYLCASRTETGGHQPQHFGDGTRLSIL.

The chain has TRBV28 and TRBJ1-2; D possibly corresponds to TRBD1 (6 bases). Looked up from germline, CDR1 is MDHEN and CDR2 is SYDVKM. Trimming took off 4 bases at V and 4 bases at J, with 19 bases between the two ends. The CDR3 loop spans 16 amino acids. This CDR3 is CASSSTSSGQIYGYTF. In nucleotides, the CDR3 is TGTGCCAGCAGTTCGACCTCCTCTGGACAGATCTATGGCTACACCTTC.

The chain couples TRBV4-1 to TRBJ2-1; 8 positions agree with TRBD2. This CDR3 is 16 amino acids long. Germline-derived CDR1 and CDR2 are MGHRA and YSYEKL. V shed 5 bases and J 3 bases; nucleotides not matched to a gene: 9. Here the CDR3 DNA reads TGCGCCAGCAGCGGAACCGGGACTAGTGACTACAATGAGCAGTTCTTC. Translation gives CASSGTGTSDYNEQFF.

The chain combines TRBV2 with TRBJ1-2; 10 bases line up with TRBD1. Germline assignment: CDR1 SNHLY and CDR2 FYNNEI. The CDR3 runs to 12 residues. With 10 bases clipped from V and 4 bases from J, the junction kept 3 bases outside the gene matches. In DNA, the CDR3 is TGTGCCATAAGGACAGGGGGCTATGGCTACACCTTC. This encodes CAIRTGGYGYTF.

V and J are TRBV12-3 or TRBV12-4 and TRBJ1-2, with TRBD1 identical over 7 bases. V trimming: 10 bases; J trimming: 6 bases; junction bases outside the gene matches: 11. The CDR3 runs 13 residues. The CDR3 DNA follows: TGTGCCACCACCGAGTTGGGACAGCATGGCTACACCTTC. Translating gives CATTELGQHGYTF.

CDR3 protein: CASSLLAVTSYEQYF. The CDR3 DNA reads TGTGCCAGCAGCTTACTAGCGGTAACCTCCTACGAGCAGTACTTC. V gene TRBV7-2 combines with J gene TRBJ2-7; 7 bases fit TRBD2. With V trimmed by 2 bases and J by 0 bases, 4 bases remained unmatched. The CDR3 has 15 residues. Looked up from germline, CDR1 is SGHTA and CDR2 is FQGNSA.

Points on this clone: Other DNA sequences in the same sample also yield this CDR3. The CDR3: CASSLSAGTYEQYF. DNA of the CDR3: TGTGCCAGCAGCTTAAGTGCAGGGACCTACGAGCAGTACTTC. The chain is built from TRBV28 and TRBJ2-7, with D possibly matching TRBD1 (5 bases). With 6 bases removed from V and 2 bases from J, the gap between germline ends came to 14 bases. The CDR3 is 14 amino acids. Germline V gene sequence: CDR1 MDHEN, CDR2 SYDVKM.

The CDR3 spells CASSFGGPTEAFF. CDR3 nucleotides: TGTGCCAGCAGCTTTGGGGGCCCAACTGAAGCTTTCTTT. The V gene is TRBV7-3, the J gene TRBJ1-1, with D possibly matching TRBD1 (6 bases). The CDR3 contains 13 residues. Trimming removed 3 bases at V and 5 bases at J, with 10 bases between. Germline CDR1 is SGHTA and CDR2 is FQGTGA.

V usage is TRBV12-5 and J usage is TRBJ2-2; D remains unclear. Per germline, CDR1 LGHNT and CDR2 FRNRAP. CDR3 length: 13 amino acids. Trimming removed 4 bases from V and 7 bases from J, with 10 bases in between. CDR3 in amino acids: CASGSHGGGELFF. CDR3 coding DNA: TGTGCTAGTGGTTCCCACGGCGGCGGGGAGCTGTTTTTT.

V is TRBV9 and J is TRBJ1-1, with a weak D call TRBD1 (6 bases). Trimming left V 3 bases short and J 1 base short, with 16 bases between. CDR1 is SGDLS and CDR2 is YYNGEE in the germline V gene. The CDR3 runs 16 residues. The CDR3 protein is CASSALRGLGNTEAFF. For the CDR3, the DNA is TGTGCCAGCAGCGCGCTCAGGGGCCTCGGGAACACTGAAGCTTTCTTT.

CDR3 sequence reads: CASSPRTGGAYGYTF. Written as DNA, the CDR3 is TGTGCCAGCAGCCCCCGGACAGGGGGCGCCTATGGCTACACCTTC. The chain links TRBV9 to TRBJ1-2, with 11 bases aligning to TRBD1. V lost 4 bases to trimming and J lost 4 bases; unmatched junction nucleotides: 6. The CDR3 has 15 residues. Per germline, CDR1 SGDLS and CDR2 YYNGEE.

The gene calls are TRBV28 and TRBJ1-4, with D hard to call. Trimming shortened V by 8 bases and J by 0 bases, and 13 bases separated the two germline ends. In germline, CDR1 is MDHEN, CDR2 SYDVKM. The CDR3 loop spans 15 amino acids. Here the CDR3 DNA reads TGTGCCAGCGTATCAATGGGCTCAACTAATGAAAAACTGTTTTTT. Encoded protein: CASVSMGSTNEKLFF. The full variable domain, rest sourced from reference TRBV28 and TRBJ1-4, is DVKVTQSSRYLVKRTGEKVFLECVQDMDHENMFWYRQDPGLGLRLIYFSYDVKMKEKGDIPEGYSVSREKKERFSLILESASTNQTSMYLCASVSMGSTNEKLFFGSGTQLSVL.

The chain links TRBV28 to TRBJ2-1; 8 nucleotides match TRBD2. This CDR3 is built from 15 residues. CDR1 is MDHEN and CDR2 is SYDVKM in the germline V gene. After removal of 4 bases from V and 7 bases from J, the junction contained 9 bases not matched to a gene. The CDR3 sequence: CASSSNGRALNEQFF. CDR3 bases: TGTGCCAGCAGTTCTAACGGGAGGGCCCTAAATGAGCAGTTCTTC.

The rearrangement joins TRBV9 to TRBJ2-7; 7 nucleotides line up with TRBD2. Germline V gene data show CDR1 as SGDLS and CDR2 as YYNGEE. V shed 7 bases, J shed 4 bases, and the junction held 2 bases outside the gene matches. The CDR3 length is 11 residues. CDR3 DNA sequence: TGTGCCAGCGGGGGAGGGTACGAGCAGTACTTC. Its translation: CASGGGYEQYF. Using reference TRBV9 and TRBJ2-7 for the parts outside the CDR3, the full variable domain is DSGVTQTPKHLITATGQRVTLRCSPRSGDLSVYWYQQSLDQGLQFLIQYYNGEERAKGNILERFSAQQFPDLHSELNLSSLELGDSALYFCASGGGYEQYFGPGTRLTVT.

The chain recombines TRBV7-2 with TRBJ1-5; D unclear. Germline CDR1 and CDR2: SGHTA and FQGNSA. This CDR3 region has 13 residues. V was shortened by 5 bases and J by 5 bases, with 10 bases between the two germline ends. DNA for the CDR3: TGTGCCAGCAGCCTTTTCGAGGATCAGCCCCAGCATTTT. It encodes CASSLFEDQPQHF. Full variable domain (rest looked up from reference TRBV7-2 and TRBJ1-5): GAGVSQSPSNKVTEKGKDVELRCDPISGHTALYWYRQSLGQGLEFLIYFQGNSAPDKSGLPSDRFSAERTGGSVSTLTIQRTQQEDSAVYLCASSLFEDQPQHFGDGTRLSIL.

This chain uses TRBV10-3 with TRBJ2-5; D perhaps matches TRBD2 (6 bases). Germline CDR1 reads ENHRY; CDR2 reads SYGVKD. V was cut by 4 bases and J by 5 bases, with 11 bases left in between. This CDR3 is 13 amino acids long. CDR3 bases: TGTGCCATCAGTGTCGCCCGGGGGGAGACCCAGTACTTC. This translates into CAISVARGETQYF.

As to this clone: The same CDR3 also results from other DNA sequences found in this sample. The chain uses TRBV19 and TRBJ2-3; 10 bases line up with TRBD2. With 3 bases clipped from V and 4 bases from J, the junction kept 4 bases outside the gene matches. The CDR3 is 15 residues long. Germline-derived CDR1 and CDR2 are LNHDA and SQIVND (reference sequence). CDR3 in DNA: TGTGCCAGTAGTATCCCCAGCGGGGGGGCAGATACGCAGTATTTT. It encodes CASSIPSGGADTQYF.

This sequence joins TRBV6-6 and TRBJ2-5; D is perhaps TRBD1 (6 bases). This CDR3 region has 13 residues. Trimming took 7 bases from V and 3 from J, leaving 12 bases between them. Germline CDR1 is MNHNY and CDR2 is SVGAGI (reference sequence). The CDR3 DNA follows: TGTGCCAGCACCAGGTACAGGGAAGAGACCCAGTACTTC. It encodes CASTRYREETQYF.

The chain employs TRBV3-1 (or the pseudogene TRBV3-2) and TRBJ2-1; 7 bases line up with TRBD1. V shed 11 bases and J 9 bases; nucleotides not matched to a gene: 7. The CDR3 covers 11 residues. Per the germline V gene, CDR1 is LGHDT and CDR2 is YNNKEL (reference sequence). The CDR3 spells CACRDRGEQFF. CDR3 DNA sequence: TGTGCCTGTCGGGACAGAGGTGAGCAGTTCTTC.

This rearrangement joins TRBV6-5 to TRBJ1-5; 8 bases line up with TRBD1. Germline V gives CDR1 MNHEY, CDR2 SVGAGI. The CDR3 is 13 residues long. With 8 bases clipped from V and 6 bases from J, the junction kept 6 bases outside the gene matches. DNA of the CDR3: TGTGCCAGCCGGACAGGGAACGGTCAGCCCCAGCATTTT. It yields the protein CASRTGNGQPQHF.